This T cell receptor (beta chain) was documented in a study of T-cell memory formation after mild COVID-19. Study-level information: In these data, TCR clusters were largely donor specific.

MiXCR, run by TCRdb on the 5' RACE reads, gives a single entry per CDR3 protein. The repertoire holds around 190,000 distinct CDR3 sequences, with about 18% as singletons. For this clonotype: Its antigen is unidentified.

Germline V CDR1 and CDR2: SEHNR, FQNEAQ (reference sequence). With 3 bases removed from V and 6 bases from J, the gap between germline ends came to 15 bases. The CDR3 has 14 residues. Study-wide points: Proof of SARS-CoV-2 specificity was absent for the second-wave clones that crested on day 37. Cross-reactive memory seemingly joined, as some responding clones were found in pre-infection memory. Contracting clones, day 15 to 85, had balanced CD4/CD8, and later expanders favored CD4+.

The chain uses TRBV7-9 and TRBJ2-7, with D possibly TRBD2 on 5 matching bases. The receptor was isolated from a man between 18 and 35 years old who had mild COVID-19 (a few samples of this study predate the infection). Cell type and time point are not known. The material sequenced was PBMCs or a T cell subset sorted from them (not recorded which). This CDR3 is CASSFWADLSEQYF. CDR3 nucleotides: TGTGCCAGCAGCTTTTGGGCGGACTTGAGCGAGCAGTACTTC. Looking up the rest from reference TRBV7-9 and TRBJ2-7 gives the full variable domain: DTGVSQNPRHKITKRGQNVTFRCDPISEHNRLYWYRQTLGQGPEFLTYFQNEAQLEKSRLLSDRFSAERPKGSFSTLEIQRTEQGDSAMYLCASSFWADLSEQYFGPGTRLTVT.